This T cell receptor beta chain was found in a study of OX40 agonist ivuxolimab in advanced cancers. Across the whole study: There were three patients with partial responses, one having hepatocellular carcinoma and two cutaneous melanoma.

The V gene lost 3 bases and the J gene lost 11 bases, with 9 bases spanning the gap. Germline V gives CDR1 MNHNS, CDR2 SASEGT. The CDR3 is 11 amino acids. This clone was picked up one time. Only in-frame clones appear in the TCRdb table, and some are missing; sequencing was by immunoSEQ multiplex PCR. Among around 38,000 clones listed, less than 90% were seen once. The specimen was CD4+ or CD8+ T cells sorted from blood, collected in a trial of the OX40 agonist ivuxolimab. The receptor was derived from an adult with an advanced solid tumor such as melanoma, head and neck, liver or kidney cancer. The chain uses TRBV6-1 and TRBJ2-3, with D uncertain. CDR3: CASSERTEQYF. In DNA form, the CDR3 reads TGTGCCAGCAGTGAGCGAACCGAGCAGTATTTT.